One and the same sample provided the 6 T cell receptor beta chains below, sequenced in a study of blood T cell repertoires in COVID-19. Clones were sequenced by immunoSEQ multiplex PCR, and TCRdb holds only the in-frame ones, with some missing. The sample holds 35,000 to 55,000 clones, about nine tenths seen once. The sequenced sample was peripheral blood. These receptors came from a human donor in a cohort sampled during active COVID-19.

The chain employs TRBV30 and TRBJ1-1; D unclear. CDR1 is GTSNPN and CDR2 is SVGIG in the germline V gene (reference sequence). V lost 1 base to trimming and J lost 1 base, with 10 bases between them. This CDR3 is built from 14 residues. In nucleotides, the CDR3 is TGTGCCTGGAGTGCAGTCATCCCGAACACTGAAGCTTTCTTT. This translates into CAWSAVIPNTEAFF.

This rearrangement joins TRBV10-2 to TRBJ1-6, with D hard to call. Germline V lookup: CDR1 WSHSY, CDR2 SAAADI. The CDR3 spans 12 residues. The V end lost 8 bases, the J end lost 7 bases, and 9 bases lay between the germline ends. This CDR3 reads CASGSLNSPLHF. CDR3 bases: TGCGCCAGCGGGAGTTTGAATTCACCCCTCCACTTT.

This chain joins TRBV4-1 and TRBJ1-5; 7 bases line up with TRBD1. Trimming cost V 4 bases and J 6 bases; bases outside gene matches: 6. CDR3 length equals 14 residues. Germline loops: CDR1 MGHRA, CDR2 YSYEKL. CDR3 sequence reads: CASSPYRGGQPQHF. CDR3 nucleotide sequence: TGCGCCAGCAGCCCGTACAGGGGAGGTCAGCCCCAGCATTTT.

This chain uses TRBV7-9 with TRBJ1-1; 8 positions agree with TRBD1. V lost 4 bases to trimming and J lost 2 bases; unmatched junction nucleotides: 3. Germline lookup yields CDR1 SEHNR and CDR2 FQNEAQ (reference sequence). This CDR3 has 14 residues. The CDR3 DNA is TGTGCCAGCAGCTGGACAGGGTCCAACACTGAAGCTTTCTTT. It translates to CASSWTGSNTEAFF.

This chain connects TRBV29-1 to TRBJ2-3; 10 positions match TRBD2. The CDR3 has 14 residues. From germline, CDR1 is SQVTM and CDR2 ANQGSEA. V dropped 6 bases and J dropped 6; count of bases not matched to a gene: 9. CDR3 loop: CSVALAGAGDTQYF. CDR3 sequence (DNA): TGCAGCGTAGCCCTAGCGGGGGCGGGGGATACGCAGTATTTT.

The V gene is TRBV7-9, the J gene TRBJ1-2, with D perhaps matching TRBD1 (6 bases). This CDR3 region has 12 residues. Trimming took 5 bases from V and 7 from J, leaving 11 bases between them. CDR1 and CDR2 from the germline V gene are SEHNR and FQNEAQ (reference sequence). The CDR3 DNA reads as TGTGCCAGCAGCCCGGGACACGGTGGCTACACCTTC. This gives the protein CASSPGHGGYTF. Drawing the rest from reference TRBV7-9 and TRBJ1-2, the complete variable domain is DTGVSQNPRHKITKRGQNVTFRCDPISEHNRLYWYRQTLGQGPEFLTYFQNEAQLEKSRLLSDRFSAERPKGSFSTLEIQRTEQGDSAMYLCASSPGHGGYTFGSGTRLTVV.